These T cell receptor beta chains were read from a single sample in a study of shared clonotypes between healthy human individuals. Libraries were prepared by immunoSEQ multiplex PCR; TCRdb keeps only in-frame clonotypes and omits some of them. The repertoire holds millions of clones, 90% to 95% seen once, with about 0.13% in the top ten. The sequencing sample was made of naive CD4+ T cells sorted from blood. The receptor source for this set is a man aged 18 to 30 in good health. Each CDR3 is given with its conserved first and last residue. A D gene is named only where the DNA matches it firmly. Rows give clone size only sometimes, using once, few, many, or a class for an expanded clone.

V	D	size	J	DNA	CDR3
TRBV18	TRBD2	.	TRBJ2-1	TGTGCCAGCTCACTCTCTAGGGCTAGCGGGAGTGGTGAGCAGTTCTTC	CASSLSRASGSGEQFF
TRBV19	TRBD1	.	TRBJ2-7	TGTGCCAGTAGTCGTGGGCCAGGGGGCTACGAGCAGTACTTC	CASSRGPGGYEQYF
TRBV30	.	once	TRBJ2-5	TGTGCCTGGAGTAGTTCTTTCCAAGAGACCCAGTACTTC	CAWSSSFQETQYF
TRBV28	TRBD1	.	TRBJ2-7	TGTGCCAGCAGGGGACAGGGTCTCCACGAGCAGTACTTC	CASRGQGLHEQYF
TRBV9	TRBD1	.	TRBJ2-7	TGTGCCAGCAGCGTAGCGCCCGTGGGGGGGACAGGGTTGGCGGTGAAGTACTTC	CASSVAPVGGTGLAVKYF
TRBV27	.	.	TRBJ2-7	TGTGCCAGCAGGTTGGCGGGGACCTACGAGCAGTACTTC	CASRLAGTYEQYF
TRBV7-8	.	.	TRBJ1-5	TGTGCCAGCAGCGTGGACTGGAATCAGCCCCAGCATTTT	CASSVDWNQPQHF
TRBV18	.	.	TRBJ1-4	TGTGCCAGCTCACCGGTCCTAGTGCCCGGGAATGAAAAACTGTTTTTT	CASSPVLVPGNEKLFF
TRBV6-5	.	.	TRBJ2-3	TGTGCCAGCAGTCAACAGGGAGGGGGCACAGATACGCAGTATTTT	CASSQQGGGTDTQYF
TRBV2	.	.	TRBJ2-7	TGTGCCAGCAGAAGGGACGGGGACTACGAGCAGTACTTC	CASRRDGDYEQYF